What follows are 27 T cell receptor beta chains derived from one specimen sequenced in a study of blood T cell repertoires in COVID-19. Using immunoSEQ multiplex PCR, the repertoire was profiled, and TCRdb retains in-frame clones only, with some absent. The sample records about 160,000 clones, roughly 90% being singletons. Sequenced: peripheral blood. These receptors were taken from a man aged 25-45 years with COVID-19, enrolled during active disease.

The chain links TRBV7-2 to TRBJ1-1; the D gene is possibly TRBD1 (5 bases). In germline, CDR1 is SGHTA, CDR2 FQGNSA. V was shortened by 5 bases and J by 6 bases, with 10 bases between the two germline ends. CDR3 length: 12 residues. CDR3 coding DNA: TGTGCCAGCAGCGGAGGGGCAGCTGAAGCTTTCTTT. Protein product: CASSGGAAEAFF.

The chain has TRBV19 and TRBJ2-5, with 7 bases matching TRBD2. The germline CDR1 and CDR2 sequences are LNHDA and SQIVND (reference sequence). The CDR3 extends over 14 amino acids. The J segment lost 7 bases and the V segment lost 3 bases, leaving 8 bases of the junction unmatched. CDR3: CASSILGGEGTQYF. In DNA form, the CDR3 reads TGTGCCAGTAGTATCCTTGGGGGGGAAGGGACCCAGTACTTC. The full variable domain, with the rest looked up from reference TRBV19 and TRBJ2-5, is DGGITQSPKYLFRKEGQNVTLSCEQNLNHDAMYWYRQDPGQGLRLIYYSQIVNDFQKGDIAEGYSVSREKKESFPLTVTSAQKNPTAFYLCASSILGGEGTQYFGPGTRLLVL.

V and J are TRBV11-2 and TRBJ2-1, with 12 bases fitting TRBD2. The CDR3 spans 15 residues. V was clipped by 5 bases and J by 7 bases; unmatched bases: 6. The germline gives CDR1 SGHAT, CDR2 FQNNGV. In DNA, the CDR3 is TGTGCCAGCAGCCTAACTAGCGGGGGGAATAATGAGCAGTTCTTC. Encoded protein: CASSLTSGGNNEQFF.

The V gene is TRBV10-3, the J gene TRBJ2-2, with 10 bases aligning to TRBD1. Germline lookup yields CDR1 ENHRY and CDR2 SYGVKD. CDR3 size: 15 residues. Unmatched junction bases numbered 9, after V lost 10 bases and J lost 4 bases. The CDR3 nucleotides read TGTGCCACCCTAACGGGACAGGGGACCACCGGGGAGCTGTTTTTT. It codes for CATLTGQGTTGELFF.

This clone was counted many times. V is TRBV6-1 and J is TRBJ2-5; 12 bases fit TRBD2. V lost 2 bases to trimming and J lost 2 bases; unmatched junction nucleotides: 0. The CDR3 totals 15 residues. Germline lookup yields CDR1 MNHNS and CDR2 SASEGT. DNA for the CDR3: TGTGCCAGCAGTGAACTAGCGGGGGGGCAAGAGACCCAGTACTTC. It yields the protein CASSELAGGQETQYF.

The genes are TRBV5-5 and TRBJ1-2; TRBD1 is a possible D gene (5 bases). V dropped 6 bases and J dropped 3 bases, with 15 bases sitting between them. The CDR3 contains 14 residues. The V gene's germline CDR1 is SGHKS and CDR2 YYEKEE (reference sequence). This CDR3 is CASTLRGRDYGYTF. In DNA, the CDR3 is TGTGCCAGCACCCTAAGGGGCAGGGACTATGGCTACACCTTC.

This chain joins TRBV11-3 and TRBJ2-3, with TRBD2 as a possible D gene (6 bases). Per germline, CDR1 SGHNT and CDR2 YENEEA. This CDR3 has 15 residues. Trimming stripped 5 bases from V and 0 bases from J, with 12 bases between. The chain's CDR3 is CASSKRAGSTDTQYF. Written as DNA, the CDR3 is TGTGCCAGCAGCAAGAGGGCGGGGAGCACAGATACGCAGTATTTT.

V gene TRBV7-2 combines with J gene TRBJ1-2; TRBD1 aligns across 10 bases. The germline CDR1 and CDR2 sequences are SGHTA and FQGNSA. The CDR3 runs to 15 residues. Trimming at V came to 5 bases and at J to 7 bases, leaving 10 bases not matched to a gene. The CDR3: CASSPYSGTGAGYTF. In DNA form, the CDR3 reads TGTGCCAGCAGCCCATACTCCGGGACAGGGGCTGGCTACACCTTC.

The chain carries TRBV7-9 and TRBJ2-7; D might be TRBD1 (6 bases). From germline, CDR1 is SEHNR and CDR2 FQNEAQ (reference sequence). Trimming left V 5 bases short and J 2 bases short, with 16 bases between. This CDR3 has 15 amino acids. CDR3 DNA: TGTGCCAGCAGCCGAACCGACAGGTATCCCTACGAGCAGTACTTC. This encodes CASSRTDRYPYEQYF.

This chain joins TRBV11-2 and TRBJ2-7; possibly TRBD1 for D (5 bases). Germline V gives CDR1 SGHAT, CDR2 FQNNGV. The V end lost 2 bases, the J end lost 5 bases, and 16 bases lay between the germline ends. The CDR3 totals 15 residues. Here the CDR3 reads CASSLSPRGENEQYF. CDR3 nucleotides: TGTGCCAGCAGCTTATCCCCTAGGGGCGAAAACGAGCAGTACTTC.

The gene calls are TRBV6-5 and TRBJ1-1; possibly TRBD1 for D (5 bases). CDR3 length: 14 amino acids. Germline loops: CDR1 MNHEY, CDR2 SVGAGI. Between the trimmed V and J ends, which lost 9 bases and 0 bases, there was a span of 14 bases. In DNA, the CDR3 is TGTGCCAGTCTAACAGGCGTCCTGAACACTGAAGCTTTCTTT. Encoded protein: CASLTGVLNTEAFF.

Notes on this clone: Other DNA sequences in this sample translate to the same CDR3. The V and J genes are TRBV5-6 and TRBJ2-7, with unresolved D. The V end lost 1 base, the J end lost 1 base, and 3 bases lay between the germline ends. This CDR3 region has 12 residues. Germline CDR1 and CDR2: SGHDT and YYEEEE. CDR3 coding DNA: TGTGCCAGCAGCTTGTCATCCTACGAGCAGTACTTC. Encoded protein: CASSLSSYEQYF.

The chain uses TRBV18 and TRBJ1-5; TRBD1 matches at 7 bases. Germline trimming cut 8 bases from V and 0 bases from J; bases unmatched to any gene: 4. Germline values: CDR1 KGHSH, CDR2 LQKENI. This CDR3 region has 14 residues. The CDR3 DNA follows: TGTGCCAGCGCCGGGACAGATAGCAATCAGCCCCAGCATTTT. This gives the protein CASAGTDSNQPQHF.

This chain connects TRBV6-5 to TRBJ2-1; TRBD2 aligns across 8 bases. This CDR3 is built from 16 residues. Germline lookup yields CDR1 MNHEY and CDR2 SVGAGI. J lost 2 bases, V lost 4 bases, and 7 bases had no gene match. The CDR3 sequence: CASSWSSGTPYNEQFF. CDR3 DNA sequence: TGTGCCAGCAGTTGGAGTAGCGGGACCCCCTACAATGAGCAGTTCTTC.

The J gene is TRBJ1-4, the V gene TRBV5-1, with TRBD1 as a possible D gene (6 bases). V lost 0 bases to trimming and J lost 7 bases, with 13 bases between them. In germline, CDR1 is SGHRS, CDR2 YFSETQ. The CDR3 covers 15 residues. The CDR3 is CASSLANEQGEKLFF. CDR3 bases: TGCGCCAGCAGCTTGGCCAATGAACAGGGTGAAAAACTGTTTTTT.

The rearrangement links TRBV4-3 to TRBJ2-7; D may be TRBD1 (6 bases). V was cut by 1 base and J by 1 base, with 11 bases left in between. Per germline, CDR1 LGHNA and CDR2 YSLEER. This CDR3 is 15 amino acids long. This CDR3 is CASSQAQGGSYEQYF. CDR3 nucleotides: TGCGCCAGCAGCCAAGCACAGGGTGGATCCTACGAGCAGTACTTC.

This clone came up once. The chain recombines TRBV4-3 with TRBJ2-2; tentative D call: TRBD1 (8 bases). Deletions cut 4 bases from V and 4 bases from J, with 19 bases between. The length of the CDR3 is 17 residues. Per the germline V gene, CDR1 is LGHNA and CDR2 is YSLEER. The CDR3: CASSPLRTGRATGELFF. DNA for the CDR3: TGCGCCAGCAGCCCACTCCGGACAGGGAGGGCCACCGGGGAGCTGTTTTTT.

The gene calls are TRBV6-5 and TRBJ2-3, with D unclear. Trimming took off 6 bases at V and 1 base at J, with 8 bases between the two ends. Germline values: CDR1 MNHEY, CDR2 SVGAGI. CDR3 length equals 13 residues. CDR3 amino acids: CASRPSGTDTQYF. The CDR3 DNA reads as TGTGCCAGCAGGCCTAGTGGCACAGATACGCAGTATTTT.

This chain joins TRBV5-6 and TRBJ1-4; 8 nucleotides line up with TRBD1. CDR1 and CDR2 from the germline V gene are SGHDT and YYEEEE. Losses at the gene ends were 5 bases for V and 8 bases for J; bases not matched to a gene: 8. This CDR3 region has 14 residues. This CDR3 reads CASRNGDRPEKLFF. The CDR3 DNA reads TGTGCCAGCAGAAATGGGGACAGGCCGGAAAAACTGTTTTTT.

The chain has TRBV4-3 and TRBJ2-2; the match to TRBD1 covers 9 bases. CDR3 size: 17 residues. Trimming removed 2 bases from V and 0 bases from J; junction bases left unmatched: 4. From germline, CDR1 is LGHNA and CDR2 YSLEER. CDR3: CASSQLGQGPNTGELFF. The CDR3 DNA follows: TGCGCCAGCAGCCAACTGGGACAGGGACCGAACACCGGGGAGCTGTTTTTT.

This rearrangement joins TRBV6-5 to TRBJ1-1; D is unresolved. The length of the CDR3 is 14 residues. CDR1 is MNHEY and CDR2 is SVGAGI in the germline V gene. Trimming removed 5 bases from V and 3 bases from J, with 13 bases in between. CDR3: CASSLQGSHTEAFF. DNA for the CDR3: TGTGCCAGCAGTCTCCAAGGGAGCCACACTGAAGCTTTCTTT.

The chain couples TRBV19 to TRBJ2-1; 8 nucleotides agree with TRBD1. Germline CDR1 and CDR2: LNHDA and SQIVND (reference sequence). After removal of 4 bases from V and 10 bases from J, the junction contained 6 bases not matched to a gene. The CDR3 is made up of 13 amino acids. The CDR3 DNA sequence: TGTGCCAGTAGTACACAATACAGGGGGGAGCAGTTCTTC. Amino acid sequence: CASSTQYRGEQFF.

The chain combines TRBV6-6 with TRBJ1-1; TRBD1 aligns across 10 bases. The V gene end was trimmed by 5 bases and the J gene end by 5 bases; junction bases not matched to a gene: 14. Germline-derived CDR1 and CDR2 are MNHNY and SVGAGI (reference sequence). The length of the CDR3 is 17 residues. CDR3 protein: CASSPFGTGEVGTEAFF. The CDR3, as DNA: TGTGCCAGCAGTCCGTTCGGGACAGGGGAGGTAGGGACTGAAGCTTTCTTT.

On this clone itself: This specimen includes other DNA sequences encoding the same CDR3. The gene calls are TRBV2 and TRBJ2-1; 7 nucleotides align to TRBD2. Germline V gene lookup returns CDR1 SNHLY and CDR2 FYNNEI. Unmatched junction bases numbered 13, after V lost 8 bases and J lost 3 bases. The CDR3 covers 16 residues. CDR3 in amino acids: CASEAIGLVHYNEQFF. The CDR3 nucleotides are TGTGCCAGCGAGGCCATAGGACTAGTACACTACAATGAGCAGTTCTTC.

The V gene is TRBV19, the J gene TRBJ1-2; 7 bases fit TRBD1. V dropped 3 bases and J dropped 3; count of bases not matched to a gene: 4. CDR3 length equals 14 residues. Germline values: CDR1 LNHDA, CDR2 SQIVND (reference sequence). This CDR3 is CASSMVGGYYGYTF. For the CDR3, the DNA is TGTGCCAGTAGTATGGTAGGGGGCTACTATGGCTACACCTTC.

The chain uses TRBV15 and TRBJ1-3, with D hard to call. Germline-derived CDR1 and CDR2 are LNHNV and YYDKDF (reference sequence). The CDR3 extends over 14 amino acids. Trimming stripped 8 bases from V and 0 bases from J, with 11 bases between. This CDR3 reads CATGQAGSGNTIYF. CDR3 DNA: TGTGCCACCGGCCAAGCGGGCTCTGGAAACACCATATATTTT. Supplemented by reference TRBV15 and TRBJ1-3, the full variable domain reads DAMVIQNPRYQVTQFGKPVTLSCSQTLNHNVMYWYQQKSSQAPKLLFHYYDKDFNNEADTPDNFQSRRPNTSFCFLDIRSPGLGDTAMYLCATGQAGSGNTIYFGEGSWLTVV.

This clone was counted once. The chain links TRBV9 to TRBJ2-3; 7 positions match TRBD1. The trim removed 6 bases at V and 0 bases at J, leaving 1 base unmatched. The CDR3 has 13 amino acids. CDR1 is SGDLS, CDR2 YYNGEE, per germline. The CDR3 nucleotides read TGTGCCAGCAAAGGGGGCAGCACAGATACGCAGTATTTT. Protein sequence: CASKGGSTDTQYF.